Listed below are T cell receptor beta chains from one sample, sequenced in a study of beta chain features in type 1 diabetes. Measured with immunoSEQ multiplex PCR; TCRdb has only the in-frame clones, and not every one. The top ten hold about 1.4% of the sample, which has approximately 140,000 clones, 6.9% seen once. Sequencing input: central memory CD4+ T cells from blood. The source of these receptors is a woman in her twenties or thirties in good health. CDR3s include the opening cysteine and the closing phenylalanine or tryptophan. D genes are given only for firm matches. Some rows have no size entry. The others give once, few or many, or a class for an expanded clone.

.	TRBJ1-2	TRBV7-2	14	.	CASSSSQGMGGYTF	TGTGCCAGCAGCTCAAGCCAGGGGATGGGGGGCTACACCTTC
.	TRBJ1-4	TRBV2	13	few	CASSPGRGEKLFF	TGTGCCAGCAGCCCGGGGAGAGGGGAAAAACTGTTTTTT
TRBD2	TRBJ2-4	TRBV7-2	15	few	CASSLMAGGRNIQYF	TGTGCCAGCAGCTTGATGGCGGGAGGTAGAAACATTCAGTACTTC
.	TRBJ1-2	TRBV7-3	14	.	CASSGSAGSYGYTF	TGTGCCAGCAGCGGCAGCGCAGGGTCCTATGGCTACACCTTC
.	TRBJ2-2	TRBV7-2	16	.	CASSQSGSSKSGELFF	TGTGCCAGCAGCCAGTCGGGGTCGTCTAAATCGGGGGAGCTGTTTTTT
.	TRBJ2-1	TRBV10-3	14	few	CAISEGAHINEQFF	TGTGCCATCAGTGAGGGGGCACATATCAATGAGCAGTTCTTC
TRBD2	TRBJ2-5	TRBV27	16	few	CASSSPGLAGQETQYF	TGTGCCAGCAGTTCCCCGGGACTAGCGGGCCAAGAGACCCAGTACTTC
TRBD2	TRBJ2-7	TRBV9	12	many	CASSAGGGEQYF	TGTGCCAGCAGCGCGGGGGGAGGAGAGCAGTACTTC
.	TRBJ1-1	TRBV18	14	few	CASSPDSGSLKAFF	TGTGCCAGCTCACCTGATTCAGGAAGCCTTAAAGCTTTCTTT
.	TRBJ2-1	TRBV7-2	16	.	CASSGGQSSSYNEQFF	TGTGCCAGCAGCGGCGGACAGTCCAGCTCCTACAATGAGCAGTTCTTC
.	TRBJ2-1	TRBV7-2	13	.	CASSPLGANEQFF	TGTGCCAGCAGCCCACTAGGCGCCAATGAGCAGTTCTTC
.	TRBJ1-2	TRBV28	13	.	CASSLPVNYGYTF	TGTGCCAGCAGTTTACCCGTTAACTATGGCTACACCTTC
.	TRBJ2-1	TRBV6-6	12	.	CASSPTNNEQFF	TGTGCCAGCAGCCCAACTAACAATGAGCAGTTCTTC
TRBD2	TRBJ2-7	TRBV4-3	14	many	CASSGTSGGYEQYF	TGCGCCAGCAGCGGGACTAGCGGGGGCTACGAGCAGTACTTC
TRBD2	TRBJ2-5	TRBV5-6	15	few	CASSGPSGGWETQYF	TGTGCCAGCAGTGGGCCTAGCGGGGGCTGGGAGACCCAGTACTTC
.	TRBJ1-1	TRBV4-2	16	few	CASSQGDRQLNTEAFF	TGTGCCAGCAGCCAAGGAGATAGACAGTTGAACACTGAAGCTTTCTTT
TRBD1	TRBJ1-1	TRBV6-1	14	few	CASRRTGSGTEAFF	TGTGCCAGCAGGCGGACAGGGTCGGGCACTGAAGCTTTCTTT
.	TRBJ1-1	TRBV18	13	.	CASSPEPGRGAFF	TGTGCCAGCTCACCGGAACCAGGACGAGGGGCTTTCTTT
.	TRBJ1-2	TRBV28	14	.	CASGPPHEAYGYTF	TGTGCCAGCGGTCCCCCTCATGAGGCCTATGGCTACACCTTC
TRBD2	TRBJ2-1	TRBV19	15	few	CASSIAGGLYNEQFF	TGTGCCAGTAGTATAGCGGGAGGCCTCTACAATGAGCAGTTCTTC